The 9 T cell receptor beta chains below come from one sample, sequenced in a study of T-cell memory formation after mild COVID-19. TCRdb used MiXCR to reprocess the 5' RACE reads, holding one entry per CDR3 protein. The sample comprises about 620,000 distinct CDR3 sequences, more than 15% of which are singletons, and more than 10% rests with the top ten. The material sequenced was PBMCs or a T cell subset sorted from them (not recorded which). The receptor set was obtained from an adult woman who had mild COVID-19 (a few samples of this study predate the infection). Cell type and time point are not known.

This clonotype was observed a single time. This chain connects TRBV2 to TRBJ2-7, with TRBD1 matching 8 bases. This CDR3 contains 13 residues. The junction had 7 bases not matched to a gene; V was cut back by 10 bases and J by 2 bases. Germline V gene lookup returns CDR1 SNHLY and CDR2 FYNNEI. Here the CDR3 DNA reads TGTGCCATCCGGACAGGGAGTACCTACGAGCAGTACTTC. Its protein product is CAIRTGSTYEQYF.

This clonotype was seen a handful of times. The chain uses TRBV7-9 and TRBJ1-1, with 9 bases fitting TRBD1. Losses at the gene ends were 2 bases for V and 4 bases for J; bases not matched to a gene: 5. The germline V gene encodes CDR1 SEHNR and CDR2 FQNEAQ (reference sequence). The CDR3 contains 15 residues. The CDR3 here is CASSLPGQGGTEAFF. CDR3 sequence (DNA): TGTGCCAGCAGCTTACCGGGACAGGGTGGCACTGAAGCTTTCTTT.

The chain couples TRBV29-1 to TRBJ2-1; 9 bases align to TRBD1. The CDR3 has 15 residues. The J segment lost 3 bases and the V segment lost 7 bases, leaving 10 bases of the junction unmatched. Germline CDR1 SQVTM, CDR2 ANQGSEA. DNA for the CDR3: TGCAGCGGGGGCGGCGGGACAGGGAACTACAATGAGCAGTTCTTC. Its protein product is CSGGGGTGNYNEQFF.

J is TRBJ1-2 and V is TRBV7-3, with D possibly TRBD1 on 6 matching bases. The CDR3 is made up of 15 amino acids. Germline lookup yields CDR1 SGHTA and CDR2 FQGTGA. V was pared by 1 base and J by 2 bases, with 11 bases between. The CDR3 region is CASSLNPQGNYGYTF. The CDR3 DNA follows: TGTGCCAGCAGCTTAAACCCGCAGGGGAACTATGGCTACACCTTC.

This clonotype was seen only a few times. The CDR3 coding sequence is TGTGCCAGCAGCTCCCGCCCGGGAAGACAGGGGGAAGCCGGGGAGCTGTTTTTT. It translates to CASSSRPGRQGEAGELFF. The genes are TRBV5-6 and TRBJ2-2; 9 bases are a match to TRBD1. Germline V lookup: CDR1 SGHDT, CDR2 YYEEEE. V gave up 3 bases and J gave up 6 bases; unmatched junction bases: 15. The CDR3 runs 18 residues.

This clonotype was detected a few times. The V gene is TRBV20-1, the J gene TRBJ2-3, with D perhaps TRBD1 (5 bases). The germline CDR1 and CDR2 sequences are DFQATT and SNEGSKA (reference sequence). V was pared by 2 bases and J by 3 bases, with 15 bases between. The CDR3 runs to 15 residues. The CDR3 bases are TGCAGTGCTAGAAGGTCAGGGAAGGTAACAGATACGCAGTATTTT. Translated, it gives CSARRSGKVTDTQYF.

This clonotype was seen more than once but under ten times. The gene calls are TRBV12-3 or TRBV12-4 and TRBJ1-4, with 10 bases identical to TRBD1. The CDR3 totals 14 residues. V lost 8 bases, J lost 8 bases, and 8 bases stayed unmatched. The CDR3 coding sequence is TGTGCCAGCGGGGACAGGGGTCTTTGGGAAAAACTGTTTTTT. Protein product: CASGDRGLWEKLFF.

This clonotype has a handful of counts. J is TRBJ2-4 and V is TRBV6-1, with D perhaps TRBD1 (6 bases). The CDR3 length is 13 residues. CDR1 MNHNS and CDR2 SASEGT come from the germline V gene. V was pared by 4 bases and J by 8 bases, with 12 bases between. The CDR3 coding sequence is TGTGCCAGCAGTGCCCTGGGGGCCGACATTCAGTACTTC. As protein: CASSALGADIQYF.

V is TRBV5-1 and J is TRBJ1-1, with D unclear. This CDR3 is 16 amino acids long. The V gene lost 5 bases and the J gene lost 5 bases, with 22 bases spanning the gap. In germline, CDR1 is SGHRS, CDR2 YFSETQ. CDR3 nucleotides: TGCGCCAGCAGATCCTACCCTGACGGTCCCTATACTGAAGCTTTCTTT. This codes for CASRSYPDGPYTEAFF.